These T cell receptor beta chains were read from a single sample in a study of blood T cell repertoires in COVID-19. TCRdb's copy holds only in-frame clones and misses some; the assay was immunoSEQ multiplex PCR. The sample includes more than 100,000 clones, 80% to 90% seen only once; the top ten take 2.4%. Sequencing used PBMCs or T cells enriched from blood (not recorded which). The receptors derive from a man in his forties or fifties with acute COVID-19. CDR3s include the opening cysteine and the closing phenylalanine or tryptophan. D genes are given only for firm matches. Not every row has a clone size; where given, it reads once, few, many or a size class.

TRBV5-1	.	TRBJ2-5	.	CASSLEPGRETQYF	TGCGCCAGCAGCTTGGAGCCAGGGCGAGAGACCCAGTACTTC
TRBV30	.	TRBJ1-2	.	CAWSPGRNYGYTF	TGTGCCTGGAGTCCCGGCAGGAACTATGGCTACACCTTC
TRBV6-5	TRBD1	TRBJ1-1	once	CASTEFPGQGARAFF	TGTGCCAGCACCGAATTTCCGGGACAGGGGGCGCGAGCTTTCTTT
TRBV5-1	TRBD1	TRBJ1-1	.	CASSLGTGETEAFF	TGCGCCAGCAGCCTAGGGACAGGGGAAACTGAAGCTTTCTTT
TRBV28	TRBD1	TRBJ2-7	.	CASSLGDRAYEQYF	TGTGCCAGCAGTTTAGGGGACAGGGCCTACGAGCAGTACTTC
TRBV24-1	.	TRBJ1-4	.	CATSGNREGEKLFF	TGTGCCACCAGTGGCAACAGGGAGGGTGAAAAACTGTTTTTT
TRBV10-1	TRBD1	TRBJ2-6	.	CASTWGGQGVSRANVLTF	TGCGCCAGCACCTGGGGGGGACAGGGAGTGAGTAGGGCCAACGTCCTGACTTTC
TRBV6-5	.	TRBJ1-5	.	CASDGGTGYNQPQHF	TGTGCCAGCGACGGGGGGACCGGTTACAATCAGCCCCAGCATTTT
TRBV19	TRBD1	TRBJ2-7	.	CASSDGTGGSYEQYF	TGTGCCAGTAGTGACGGGACAGGGGGCTCCTACGAGCAGTACTTC
TRBV4-1	TRBD1	TRBJ1-2	.	CASSQTQDRDSYGYTF	TGCGCCAGCAGCCAAACCCAAGACAGGGATAGCTATGGCTACACCTTC
TRBV10-2	.	TRBJ1-2	.	CASSFLRSPNYGYTF	TGCGCCAGCAGTTTTCTACGGAGCCCCAACTATGGCTACACCTTC
TRBV16	TRBD2	TRBJ2-1	.	CASSQRLAGGNEQFF	TGTGCCAGCAGCCAACGACTAGCGGGAGGGAATGAGCAGTTCTTC
TRBV5-1	TRBD2	TRBJ2-2	few	CASSFGGEIKLFF	TGCGCCAGCAGCTTCGGGGGGGAGATTAAGCTGTTTTTT
TRBV5-1	TRBD1	TRBJ2-1	.	CASSFTGTEDNEQFF	TGCGCCAGCAGCTTTACCGGGACAGAAGACAATGAGCAGTTCTTC
TRBV18	.	TRBJ1-2	.	CASSPGGNGYTF	TGTGCCAGCTCACCAGGAGGGAATGGCTACACCTTC
TRBV4-1	.	TRBJ1-5	.	CASSFPPSGESNQPQHF	TGCGCCAGCAGTTTCCCCCCCTCGGGTGAAAGCAATCAGCCCCAGCATTTT
TRBV3-1/TRBV3-2	TRBD2	TRBJ2-3	.	CASSQAGAGTDTQYF	TGTGCCAGCAGCCAAGCGGGAGCGGGGACAGATACGCAGTATTTT
TRBV3-1/TRBV3-2	.	TRBJ2-3	.	CASSHRNGRDTQYF	TGTGCCAGCAGCCACCGTAATGGCAGGGATACGCAGTATTTT
TRBV19	.	TRBJ2-7	.	CASSNGLAYEQYF	TGTGCCAGTAGTAACGGTCTGGCCTACGAGCAGTACTTC
TRBV3-1/TRBV3-2	TRBD1	TRBJ2-7	.	CASSPPGQSYEQYF	TGTGCCAGCAGCCCTCCGGGACAGTCCTACGAGCAGTACTTC
TRBV6-5	.	TRBJ1-2	.	CASSSPGSNYGYTF	TGTGCCAGCAGTTCTCCGGGATCTAACTATGGCTACACCTTC
TRBV5-1	TRBD2	TRBJ2-4	.	CASSSQRGPNIQYF	TGCGCCAGCAGCTCTCAGCGGGGACCTAACATTCAGTACTTC
TRBV19	TRBD2	TRBJ2-3	.	CASSPTSGSTDTQYF	TGTGCCAGTAGTCCTACTAGCGGGAGCACAGATACGCAGTATTTT
TRBV9	.	TRBJ2-7	.	CASSPGDRRGEQYF	TGTGCCAGCAGCCCCGGTGATAGAAGAGGCGAGCAGTACTTC
TRBV3-1/TRBV3-2	.	TRBJ2-1	.	CASSQDTAGADEQFF	TGTGCCAGCAGCCAAGACACAGCAGGGGCGGATGAGCAGTTCTTC
TRBV11-3	TRBD2	TRBJ2-3	.	CASSRSSGGLGTDTQYF	TGTGCCAGCAGTAGGTCTAGCGGGGGCCTGGGAACAGATACGCAGTATTTT
TRBV29-1	.	TRBJ1-2	.	CSVAIGDNYGYTF	TGCAGCGTTGCCATAGGGGATAACTATGGCTACACCTTC
TRBV9	TRBD1	TRBJ2-3	.	CASSTPKGTGGLDTQYF	TGTGCCAGCAGCACCCCTAAAGGGACAGGGGGGCTGGATACGCAGTATTTT
TRBV5-1	.	TRBJ1-1	.	CASRSLVSNTEAFF	TGCGCCAGCAGGAGTTTGGTCTCGAACACTGAAGCTTTCTTT
TRBV7-2	TRBD2	TRBJ2-7	.	CASSLTSGVSYEQYF	TGTGCCAGCAGCTTGACTAGCGGGGTTTCCTACGAGCAGTACTTC
TRBV7-2	TRBD2	TRBJ2-1	.	CASSLASGTYNEQFF	TGTGCCAGCAGCTTGGCTAGCGGGACCTACAATGAGCAGTTCTTC
TRBV25-1	TRBD1	TRBJ2-7	once	CASSIGDRGVEQYF	TGTGCCAGCAGTATAGGGGACAGGGGGGTCGAGCAGTACTTC
TRBV19	TRBD1	TRBJ1-2	few	CASSMGQLYGYTF	TGTGCCAGTAGTATGGGACAGCTCTATGGCTACACCTTC
TRBV5-1	.	TRBJ2-7	.	CASSLAGPTDEQYF	TGCGCCAGCAGCTTGGCCGGTCCTACCGACGAGCAGTACTTC
TRBV6-5	.	TRBJ2-5	.	CASSYYGGVQETQYF	TGTGCCAGCAGTTACTACGGGGGAGTCCAAGAGACCCAGTACTTC
TRBV28	.	TRBJ1-2	.	CASWREASNYGYTF	TGTGCCAGCTGGAGGGAAGCTTCTAACTATGGCTACACCTTC
TRBV5-8	TRBD1	TRBJ2-7	.	CASREPGQGTYEQYF	TGTGCCAGCAGAGAGCCGGGACAGGGCACCTACGAGCAGTACTTC
TRBV7-2	.	TRBJ2-7	.	CASSLQGGSEQYF	TGTGCCAGCAGCTTACAGGGCGGCTCCGAGCAGTACTTC
TRBV29-1	.	TRBJ1-5	.	CSVAPGPGGNQPQHF	TGCAGCGTTGCCCCGGGCCCGGGGGGCAATCAGCCCCAGCATTTT
TRBV2	TRBD1	TRBJ1-1	.	CASSDDRDSEAFF	TGTGCCAGCAGTGATGATCGGGACAGCGAAGCTTTCTTT
TRBV6-5	TRBD2	TRBJ2-5	.	CASVLGAGGQETQYF	TGTGCCAGCGTATTGGGAGCGGGGGGACAAGAGACCCAGTACTTC
TRBV7-2	TRBD1	TRBJ2-5	.	CASSPGTGGGETQYF	TGTGCCAGCAGCCCCGGGACAGGGGGCGGCGAGACCCAGTACTTC
TRBV5-4	.	TRBJ2-7	.	CASSEEPTPSYEQYF	TGTGCCAGTTCCGAGGAGCCTACACCTTCCTACGAGCAGTACTTC
TRBV5-1	.	TRBJ2-4	.	CASSLQGTKNIQYF	TGCGCCAGCAGCTTGCAGGGTACCAAAAACATTCAGTACTTC
TRBV10-2	.	TRBJ2-7	medium-sized	CASSGVNYEQYF	TGCGCCAGCAGTGGTGTCAACTACGAGCAGTACTTC
TRBV9	TRBD2	TRBJ2-1	.	CASSAAGGASGEQFF	TGTGCCAGCAGCGCCGCGGGGGGGGCCTCGGGTGAGCAGTTCTTC
TRBV27	TRBD2	TRBJ2-2	.	CASAWGTSNTGELFF	TGTGCCAGCGCCTGGGGGACTAGCAACACCGGGGAGCTGTTTTTT
TRBV12-3/TRBV12-4	.	TRBJ2-1	.	CASGTVTYNEQFF	TGTGCCAGCGGGACTGTAACCTACAATGAGCAGTTCTTC
TRBV2	.	TRBJ1-5	.	CASRADRYQPQHF	TGTGCCAGCAGGGCTGACAGGTATCAGCCCCAGCATTTT